This is a list of T cell receptor beta chains from one sample in a study of blood T cell repertoires in COVID-19. Sequenced by immunoSEQ multiplex PCR; TCRdb stores in-frame clones only, minus some. This table holds under 300,000 clones, approximately 86% found once. Sequenced input: peripheral blood. The receptors shown here come from a man in his sixties who had recovered from COVID-19. CDR3s include the opening cysteine and the closing phenylalanine or tryptophan. The D gene is left open where the match is weak. Expanded clones are given a class, and other clones once, few, many or no size at all.

J gene,clone size,V gene,D gene,CDR3 protein,CDR3 DNA
TRBJ2-3,.,TRBV5-1,.,CASSPGTSSDTQYF,TGCGCCAGCAGCCCCGGGACTTCTTCTGATACGCAGTATTTT
TRBJ2-4,once,TRBV6-5,.,CASTRPGLNIQYF,TGTGCCAGCACCCGCCCAGGGCTAAACATTCAGTACTTC
TRBJ1-4,.,TRBV12-3/TRBV12-4,TRBD1,CASSGTGNEKLFF,TGTGCCAGCAGTGGGACAGGGAATGAAAAACTGTTTTTT
TRBJ1-5,.,TRBV19,.,CASSIAAGPRNQPQHF,TGTGCCAGTAGTATAGCCGCGGGACCGCGGAATCAGCCCCAGCATTTT
TRBJ1-1,.,TRBV2,.,CARQVNTEAFF,TGTGCCCGTCAGGTGAACACTGAAGCTTTCTTT
TRBJ2-3,.,TRBV9,.,CASSVRPGGDTQYF,TGTGCCAGCAGCGTCCGGCCAGGAGGAGATACGCAGTATTTT
TRBJ1-1,.,TRBV3-1/TRBV3-2,.,CASSLSGPRTEAFF,TGTGCCAGCAGCCTGTCAGGGCCGAGGACTGAAGCTTTCTTT
TRBJ2-1,once,TRBV7-2,.,CASSLGGLAEQFF,TGTGCCAGCAGCTTAGGGGGCTTAGCCGAGCAGTTCTTC
TRBJ2-7,.,TRBV6-6,.,CASSPGGGEGEQYF,TGTGCCAGCAGCCCCGGCGGGGGCGAGGGCGAGCAGTACTTC
TRBJ1-5,.,TRBV5-1,.,CASSPQGKSNQPQHF,TGCGCCAGCAGCCCCCAGGGGAAGAGCAATCAGCCCCAGCATTTT
TRBJ2-3,.,TRBV30,TRBD2,CAWSRRLAGLPDTQYF,TGTGCCTGGAGCCGTCGACTAGCGGGGCTTCCAGATACGCAGTATTTT
TRBJ2-7,many,TRBV6-6,TRBD2,CASSYSRGDEQYF,TGTGCCAGCAGTTACTCTCGGGGGGACGAGCAGTACTTC
TRBJ2-6,.,TRBV5-1,.,CASSLATGNGANVLTF,TGCGCCAGCAGCTTGGCTACCGGGAATGGGGCCAACGTCCTGACTTTC
TRBJ2-1,.,TRBV19,.,CASSRSPREQFF,TGTGCCAGTTCACGGTCGCCGAGGGAGCAGTTCTTC
TRBJ2-2,.,TRBV9,TRBD1,CASSVTGTGNIGELFF,TGTGCCAGCAGCGTAACCGGGACAGGGAATATCGGGGAGCTGTTTTTT
TRBJ2-1,.,TRBV12-5,.,CASGLDRGLAYNEQFF,TGTGCTAGTGGTTTGGACCGGGGATTGGCGTACAATGAGCAGTTCTTC
TRBJ2-2,.,TRBV7-2,.,CASSFAGTTNTGELFF,TGTGCCAGCAGCTTCGCCGGGACAACTAACACCGGGGAGCTGTTTTTT
TRBJ2-2,.,TRBV25-1,.,CASTPGVNTGELFF,TGTGCCAGCACCCCCGGGGTGAACACCGGGGAGCTGTTTTTT
TRBJ1-3,.,TRBV27,TRBD1,CASSLYRGSGNTIYF,TGTGCCAGCAGTTTATACAGGGGCTCTGGAAACACCATATATTTT
TRBJ2-3,.,TRBV7-6,TRBD1,CASTAFDRGTDTQYF,TGTGCCAGCACCGCTTTTGACAGGGGAACAGATACGCAGTATTTT
TRBJ2-3,.,TRBV5-6,TRBD2,CASRLPLGLAGEQDTQYF,TGTGCCAGCAGGTTGCCCCTGGGGCTAGCGGGGGAACAAGATACGCAGTATTTT
TRBJ1-2,.,TRBV5-1,TRBD1,CASSGLQGADYGYTF,TGCGCCAGCAGCGGATTACAGGGGGCGGACTATGGCTACACCTTC
TRBJ2-2,.,TRBV29-1,TRBD2,CSVGLAVNTGELFF,TGCAGCGTTGGACTAGCGGTAAACACCGGGGAGCTGTTTTTT
TRBJ2-5,few,TRBV6-4,.,CASSDWRGGETQYF,TGTGCCAGCAGTGATTGGCGGGGAGGAGAGACCCAGTACTTC
TRBJ2-5,.,TRBV6-5,.,CASRLYLGEQETQYF,TGTGCCAGCAGACTGTACCTCGGAGAACAAGAGACCCAGTACTTC
TRBJ2-5,.,TRBV18,TRBD1,CASSATGGETQYF,TGTGCCAGCTCAGCAACAGGGGGCGAGACCCAGTACTTC
TRBJ1-2,.,TRBV5-4,TRBD1,CASSEDRAYGYTF,TGTGCCAGCAGCGAGGACAGGGCCTACGGCTACACCTTC
TRBJ1-2,.,TRBV19,.,CASTQTGVFYDYGYTF,TGTGCCAGTACTCAAACGGGGGTCTTCTACGACTATGGCTACACCTTC
TRBJ1-2,once,TRBV18,TRBD1,CASSPPRGQGVNYGYTF,TGTGCCAGCTCACCACCCAGGGGACAGGGGGTTAACTATGGCTACACCTTC
TRBJ1-5,.,TRBV20-1,.,CSARLKGQQHF,TGCAGTGCCCGATTAAAGGGGCAGCAGCATTTT